This TCR beta chain was sequenced during a study of identical twins. Regarding this clonotype: Antigen: not known.

Points from the study as a whole: Fewer insertions marked abundant cord blood beta clonotypes; young adult naive trended weakly, memory not at all.

This CDR3 has 16 residues. Losses at the gene ends were 5 bases for V and 8 bases for J; bases not matched to a gene: 14. MiXCR was run by TCRdb on the 5' RACE reads, yielding one entry per CDR3 protein. The sample consists of about 460,000 distinct CDR3 sequences, approximately 15% of them appearing once. These data are also associated with another study on yellow fever vaccine responses in identical twins.

This sequence was found in a woman younger than 30 in good health. This chain links TRBV12-3 or TRBV12-4 with TRBJ1-2; 10 bases match TRBD1. Sequenced sample: CD4+ T cells sorted from blood. The CDR3: CASSLGKGTGDVGYTF. The CDR3 region has the DNA TGTGCCAGCAGTCTGGGAAAGGGGACAGGGGACGTAGGCTACACCTTC.